This T cell receptor beta chain was recorded in a study of CD8 T cells in Susac syndrome. With random hexamers, roughly 0.45 to 1 ug RNA was reverse transcribed. Using its own MiXCR run on the immunoSEQ multiplex PCR reads, TCRdb lists one record per CDR3 protein. The table has about 120,000 distinct CDR3 sequences, around 95% seen once; the top ten hold approximately 0.1%. The CDR3 totals 15 residues. Trimming at V came to 5 bases and at J to 5 bases, leaving 8 bases not matched to a gene. CDR1 is SGHNT and CDR2 is YENEEA in the germline V gene. This sequence originates from a human donor in good health. The chain links TRBV11-3 to TRBJ2-5; 10 bases agree with TRBD1. The sample taken for sequencing was CD4+ T cells from PBMCs. CDR3 protein: CASSRDRGDMETQYF. The CDR3 DNA sequence: TGTGCCAGCAGCCGGGACAGGGGAGACATGGAGACCCAGTACTTC.